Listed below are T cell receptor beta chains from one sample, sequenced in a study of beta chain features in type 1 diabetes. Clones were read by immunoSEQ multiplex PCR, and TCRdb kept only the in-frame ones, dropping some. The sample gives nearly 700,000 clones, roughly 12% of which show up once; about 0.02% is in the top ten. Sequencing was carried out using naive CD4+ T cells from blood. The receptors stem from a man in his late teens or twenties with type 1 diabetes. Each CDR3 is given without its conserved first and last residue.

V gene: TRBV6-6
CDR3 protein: ASSYGSSTDTQY

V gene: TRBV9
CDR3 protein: ASSAAGTSGYSPLH

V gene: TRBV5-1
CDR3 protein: ASSLTGIGNEQF

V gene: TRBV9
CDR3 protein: ASSVTILGNANTGELF

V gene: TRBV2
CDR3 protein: ASNPGQGRGGELF

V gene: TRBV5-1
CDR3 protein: ASSSLGAGSYGYT

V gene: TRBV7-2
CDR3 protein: ASSLAPNQPQH

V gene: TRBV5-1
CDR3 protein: ASSRAGGPDTQY

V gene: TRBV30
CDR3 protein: AWSVLLSGAEAF

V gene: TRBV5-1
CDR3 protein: ASSLGGDNQPQH

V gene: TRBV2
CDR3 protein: ASLAGGLGGTQY

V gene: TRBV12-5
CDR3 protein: ASGAPGGLDNEQF

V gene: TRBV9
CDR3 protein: ASSNARGSDEQY

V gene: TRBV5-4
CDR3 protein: ASRFAGSSYEQY

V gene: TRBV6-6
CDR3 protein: ASSSHGGAAGELF

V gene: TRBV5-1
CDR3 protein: ASSAGLGTDTQY

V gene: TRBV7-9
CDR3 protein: ASSFDRVSEAF

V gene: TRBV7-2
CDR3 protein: ASSLASDSLYEQY

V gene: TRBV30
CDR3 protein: ACRTGPYGYT

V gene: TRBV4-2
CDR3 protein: ASSQDLSTGHGYGYT

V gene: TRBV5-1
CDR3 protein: ASSFQGSDEQF

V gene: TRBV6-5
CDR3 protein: ASSSGQGVTDTQY

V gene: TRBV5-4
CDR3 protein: ASSLGGSGNTIY

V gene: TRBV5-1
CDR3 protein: ASSLGPSSGTDTQY

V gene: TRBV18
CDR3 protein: ASSLGWGDNSPLH

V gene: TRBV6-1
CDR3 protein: ASSEKSRGNEQF

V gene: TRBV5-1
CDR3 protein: ASRTRDRGGPGELF

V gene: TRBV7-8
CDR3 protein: ASIPKWGIQETQY

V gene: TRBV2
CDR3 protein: ASALQGRGSPLH

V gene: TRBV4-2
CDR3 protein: ASSQEKAPISYGYT

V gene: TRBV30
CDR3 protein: ASLGDRGVYEQY

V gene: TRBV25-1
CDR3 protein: ASSEGAGHNSPFH

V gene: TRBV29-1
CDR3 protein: SVQGSPGEKLF

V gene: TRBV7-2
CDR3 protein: ASSWTSGGGVDTQY

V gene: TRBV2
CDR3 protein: ASRPEGLSEQF

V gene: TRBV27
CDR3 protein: ASSLRGNTEAF

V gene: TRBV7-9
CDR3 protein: ASSVRLAGDEQF

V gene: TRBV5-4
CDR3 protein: ASSLGSGGTSGANVLT

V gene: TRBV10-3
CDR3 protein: AISEFQDEQY

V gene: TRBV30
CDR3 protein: AWRAGTVEPEPY

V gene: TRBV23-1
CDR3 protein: ASSQFQPQH

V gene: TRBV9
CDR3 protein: ASSVGWGQPQH

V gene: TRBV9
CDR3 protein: ASSVGGQPNEKLF

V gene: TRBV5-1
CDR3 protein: ASSLEGVASTEQY

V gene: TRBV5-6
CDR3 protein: ASSLVSGADRGREQY

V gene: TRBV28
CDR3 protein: ASSLVQGAADTQY